This TCR beta chain was identified in a study of shared clonotypes between healthy human individuals. In the study overall: Per-donor plates numbered three CD4 naive, three CD4 memory, two CD8 naive and one CD8 memory. Study-wide points: Of the naive CD4 clonotypes, around 4.9% were shared across four donors.

After removal of 2 bases from V and 5 bases from J, the junction contained 5 bases not matched to a gene. Germline V gene sequence: CDR1 MNHEY, CDR2 SVGAGI. The CDR3 is 15 amino acids. As for this clone: Its antigen remains unidentified.

Using immunoSEQ multiplex PCR, the repertoire was profiled, and TCRdb retains in-frame clones only, with some absent. Counted here are some 1 million clones, about 75% occurring once; the ten biggest clones make up 1.4%. Material for sequencing was memory CD4+ T cells sorted from blood. As to subset: CD45RA-negative fraction. This sequence was found in a man between 18 and 35 years old in good health. V is TRBV6-5 and J is TRBJ2-2; TRBD1 agrees at 7 bases. CDR3 amino acids: CASSYGTAVTGELFF. The CDR3 DNA is TGTGCCAGCAGTTACGGGACAGCAGTGACCGGGGAGCTGTTTTTT.